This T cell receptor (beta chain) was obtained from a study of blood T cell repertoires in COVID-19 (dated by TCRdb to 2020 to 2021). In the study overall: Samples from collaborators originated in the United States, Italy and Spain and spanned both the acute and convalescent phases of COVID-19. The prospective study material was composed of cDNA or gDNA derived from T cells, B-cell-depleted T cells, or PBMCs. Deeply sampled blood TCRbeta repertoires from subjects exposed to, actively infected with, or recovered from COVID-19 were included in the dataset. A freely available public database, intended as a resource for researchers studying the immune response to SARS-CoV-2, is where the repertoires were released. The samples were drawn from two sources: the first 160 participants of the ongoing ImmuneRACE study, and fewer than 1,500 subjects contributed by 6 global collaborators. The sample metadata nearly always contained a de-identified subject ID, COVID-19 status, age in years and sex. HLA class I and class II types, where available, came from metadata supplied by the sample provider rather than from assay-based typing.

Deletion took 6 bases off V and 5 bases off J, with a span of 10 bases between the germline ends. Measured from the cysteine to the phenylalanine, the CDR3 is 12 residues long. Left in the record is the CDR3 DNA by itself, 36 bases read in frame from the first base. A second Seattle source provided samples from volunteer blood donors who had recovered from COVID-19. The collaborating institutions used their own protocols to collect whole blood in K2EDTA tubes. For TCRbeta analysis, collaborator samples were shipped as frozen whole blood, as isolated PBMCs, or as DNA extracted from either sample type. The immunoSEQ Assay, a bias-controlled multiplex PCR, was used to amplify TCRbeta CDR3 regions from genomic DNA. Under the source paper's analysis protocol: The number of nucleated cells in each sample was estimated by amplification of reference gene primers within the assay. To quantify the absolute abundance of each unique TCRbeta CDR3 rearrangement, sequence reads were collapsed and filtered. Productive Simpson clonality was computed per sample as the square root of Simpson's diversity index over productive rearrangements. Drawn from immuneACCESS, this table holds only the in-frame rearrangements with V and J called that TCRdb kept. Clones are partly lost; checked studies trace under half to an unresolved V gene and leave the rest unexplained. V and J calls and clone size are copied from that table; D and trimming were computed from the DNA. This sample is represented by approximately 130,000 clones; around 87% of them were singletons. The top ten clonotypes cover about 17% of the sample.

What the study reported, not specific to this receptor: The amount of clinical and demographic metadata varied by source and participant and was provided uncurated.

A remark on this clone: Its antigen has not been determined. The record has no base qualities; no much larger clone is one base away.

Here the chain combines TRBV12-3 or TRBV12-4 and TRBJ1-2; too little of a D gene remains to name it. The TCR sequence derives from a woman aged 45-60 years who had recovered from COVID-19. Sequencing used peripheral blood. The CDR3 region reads CASSPRRYGYTF. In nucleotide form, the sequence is TGTGCCAGCAGCCCCCGCAGATATGGCTACACCTTC.